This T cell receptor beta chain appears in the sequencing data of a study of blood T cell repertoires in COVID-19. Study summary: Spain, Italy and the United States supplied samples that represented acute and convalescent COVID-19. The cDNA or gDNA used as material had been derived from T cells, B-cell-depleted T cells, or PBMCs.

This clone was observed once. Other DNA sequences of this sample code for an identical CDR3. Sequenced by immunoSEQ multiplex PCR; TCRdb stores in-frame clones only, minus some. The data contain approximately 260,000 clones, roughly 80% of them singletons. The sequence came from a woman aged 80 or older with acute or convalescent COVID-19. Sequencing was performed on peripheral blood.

The CDR3 sequence is CASSLSTGGNTEAFF. For the CDR3, the DNA is TGCGCCAGCAGCTTGAGCACCGGAGGGAACACTGAAGCTTTCTTT. The chain carries TRBV5-1 and TRBJ1-1, with D unresolved. There are 15 residues in the CDR3. Germline values: CDR1 SGHRS, CDR2 YFSETQ. The V and J ends lost 1 base and 1 base respectively, with 11 bases between them.